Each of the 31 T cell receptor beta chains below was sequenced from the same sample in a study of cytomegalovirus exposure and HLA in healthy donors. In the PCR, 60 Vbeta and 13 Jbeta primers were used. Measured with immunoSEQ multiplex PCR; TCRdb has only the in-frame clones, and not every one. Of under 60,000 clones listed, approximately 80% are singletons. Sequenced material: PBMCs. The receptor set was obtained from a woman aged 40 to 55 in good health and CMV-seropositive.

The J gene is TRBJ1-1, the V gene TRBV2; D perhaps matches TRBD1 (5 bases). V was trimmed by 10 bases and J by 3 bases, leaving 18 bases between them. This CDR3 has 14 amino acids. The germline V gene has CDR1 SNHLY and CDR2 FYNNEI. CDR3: CATSGQSLDTEAFF. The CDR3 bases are TGTGCCACCTCAGGGCAGTCCCTGGACACTGAAGCTTTCTTT.

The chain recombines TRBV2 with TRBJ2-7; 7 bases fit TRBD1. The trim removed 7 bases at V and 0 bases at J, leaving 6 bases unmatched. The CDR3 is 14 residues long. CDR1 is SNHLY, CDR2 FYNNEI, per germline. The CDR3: CASTHDRASYEQYF. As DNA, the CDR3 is TGTGCCAGCACGCACGACAGGGCCTCCTACGAGCAGTACTTC.

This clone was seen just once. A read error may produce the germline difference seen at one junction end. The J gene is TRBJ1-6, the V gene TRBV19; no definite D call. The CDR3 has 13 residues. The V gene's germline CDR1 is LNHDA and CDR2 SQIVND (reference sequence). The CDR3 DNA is TGTGCCAGTAGTAAAACCTACAATTCACCCCTCCACTTT. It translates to CASSKTYNSPLHF. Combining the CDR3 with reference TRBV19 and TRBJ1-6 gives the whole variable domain DGGITQSPKYLFRKEGQNVTLSCEQNLNHDAMYWYRQDPGQGLRLIYYSQIVNDFQKGDIAEGYSVSREKKESFPLTVTSAQKNPTAFYLCASSKTYNSPLHFGNGTRLTVT.

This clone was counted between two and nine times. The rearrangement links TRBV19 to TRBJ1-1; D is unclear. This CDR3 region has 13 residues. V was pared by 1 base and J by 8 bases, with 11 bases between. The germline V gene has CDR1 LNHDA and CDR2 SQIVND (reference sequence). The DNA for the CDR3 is TGTGCCAGTAGTATAGCTCCGGGAGGGGAAGCTTTCTTT. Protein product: CASSIAPGGEAFF.

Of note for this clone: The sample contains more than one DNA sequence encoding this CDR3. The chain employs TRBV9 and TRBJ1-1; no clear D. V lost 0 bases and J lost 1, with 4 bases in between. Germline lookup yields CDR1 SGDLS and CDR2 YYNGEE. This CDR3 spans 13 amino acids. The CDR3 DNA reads TGTGCCAGCAGCGTAGCGGGGAACACTGAAGCTTTCTTT. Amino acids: CASSVAGNTEAFF.

Here the CDR3 reads CASSVLGTSGGFSSYNEQFF. In DNA, the CDR3 is TGTGCCAGCAGTGTCCTCGGGACTAGCGGGGGTTTCAGCTCCTACAATGAGCAGTTCTTC. The rearrangement uses TRBV6-4 and TRBJ2-1, with TRBD2 matching 14 bases. CDR1 and CDR2 from the germline V gene are MRHNA and SNTAGT. The CDR3 length is 20 residues. The V gene end was trimmed by 4 bases and the J gene end by 0 bases; junction bases not matched to a gene: 11.

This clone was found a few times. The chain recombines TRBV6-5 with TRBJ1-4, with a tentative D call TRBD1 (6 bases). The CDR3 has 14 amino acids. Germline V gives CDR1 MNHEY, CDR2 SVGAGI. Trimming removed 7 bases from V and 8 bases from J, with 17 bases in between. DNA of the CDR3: TGTGCCAGCAATAAGAGGGGGTCTGGGGAAAAACTGTTTTTT. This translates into CASNKRGSGEKLFF.

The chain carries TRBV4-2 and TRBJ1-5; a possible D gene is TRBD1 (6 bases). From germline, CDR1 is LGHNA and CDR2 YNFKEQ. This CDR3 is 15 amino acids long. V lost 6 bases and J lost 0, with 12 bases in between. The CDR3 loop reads CASRDSSYSNQPQHF. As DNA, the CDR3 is TGTGCCAGCAGGGACAGCAGCTATAGCAATCAGCCCCAGCATTTT.

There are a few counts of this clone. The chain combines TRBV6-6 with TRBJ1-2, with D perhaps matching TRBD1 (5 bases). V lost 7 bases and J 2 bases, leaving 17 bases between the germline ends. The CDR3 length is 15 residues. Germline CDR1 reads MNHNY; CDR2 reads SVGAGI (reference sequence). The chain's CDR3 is CASTDSGTQNYGYTF. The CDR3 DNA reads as TGTGCCAGCACCGATTCCGGGACTCAAAACTATGGCTACACCTTC.

The DNA of the CDR3 is TGTGCCAGCAGCGCGCCGGGACAGGGGTTAACTGAAGCTTTCTTT. Residues: CASSAPGQGLTEAFF. The rearrangement links TRBV11-3 to TRBJ1-1, with 10 bases lining up with TRBD1. The CDR3 loop spans 15 amino acids. J was trimmed by 5 bases and V by 5 bases; bases with no gene match: 8. The germline gives CDR1 SGHNT, CDR2 YENEEA.

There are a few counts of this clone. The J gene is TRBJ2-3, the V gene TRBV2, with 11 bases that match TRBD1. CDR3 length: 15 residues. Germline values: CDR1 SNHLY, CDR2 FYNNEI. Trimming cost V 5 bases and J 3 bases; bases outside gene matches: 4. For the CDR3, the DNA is TGTGCCAGCAGTCCCCGGGACAGGGGGACAGATACGCAGTATTTT. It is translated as CASSPRDRGTDTQYF. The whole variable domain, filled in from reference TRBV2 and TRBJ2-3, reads EPEVTQTPSHQVTQMGQEVILRCVPISNHLYFYWYRQILGQKVEFLVSFYNNEISEKSEIFDDQFSVERPDGSNFTLKIRSTKLEDSAMYFCASSPRDRGTDTQYFGPGTRLTVL.

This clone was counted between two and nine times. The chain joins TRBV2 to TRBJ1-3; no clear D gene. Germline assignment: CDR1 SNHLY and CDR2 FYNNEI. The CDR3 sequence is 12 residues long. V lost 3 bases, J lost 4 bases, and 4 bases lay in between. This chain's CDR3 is CASSERGNTIYF. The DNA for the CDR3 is TGTGCCAGCAGTGAGAGGGGAAACACCATATATTTT.

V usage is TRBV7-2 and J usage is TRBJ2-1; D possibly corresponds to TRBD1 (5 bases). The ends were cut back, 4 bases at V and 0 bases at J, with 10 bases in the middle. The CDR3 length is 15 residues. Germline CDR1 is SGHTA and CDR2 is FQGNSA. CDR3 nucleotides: TGTGCCAGCAGCTCTAGACAGCTCTCCTACAATGAGCAGTTCTTC. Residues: CASSSRQLSYNEQFF.

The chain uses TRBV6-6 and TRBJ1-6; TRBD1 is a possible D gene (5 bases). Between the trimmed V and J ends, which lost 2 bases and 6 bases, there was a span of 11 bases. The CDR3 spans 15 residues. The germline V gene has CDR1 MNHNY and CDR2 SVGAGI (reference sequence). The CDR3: CASSYAGWVNSPLHF. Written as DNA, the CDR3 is TGTGCCAGCAGTTACGCAGGGTGGGTTAATTCACCCCTCCACTTT.

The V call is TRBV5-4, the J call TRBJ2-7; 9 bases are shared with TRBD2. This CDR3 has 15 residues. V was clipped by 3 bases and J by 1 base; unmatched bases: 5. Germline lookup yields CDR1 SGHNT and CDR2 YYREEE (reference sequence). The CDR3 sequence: CASSSFSGGSYEQYF. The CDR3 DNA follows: TGTGCCAGCAGCTCCTTTAGCGGGGGTTCCTACGAGCAGTACTTC.

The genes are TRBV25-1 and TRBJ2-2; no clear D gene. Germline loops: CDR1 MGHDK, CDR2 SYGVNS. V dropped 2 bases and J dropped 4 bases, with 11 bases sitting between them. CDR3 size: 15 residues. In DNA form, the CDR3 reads TGTGCCAGCAGTGAAGTAACTGGGCTCACCGGGGAGCTGTTTTTT. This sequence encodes CASSEVTGLTGELFF.

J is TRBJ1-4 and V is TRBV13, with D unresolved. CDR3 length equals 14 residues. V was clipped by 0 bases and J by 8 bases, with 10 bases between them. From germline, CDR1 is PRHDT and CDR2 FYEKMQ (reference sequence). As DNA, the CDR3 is TGTGCCAGCAGCTTAGGACACGCATGGGAAAAACTGTTTTTT. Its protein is CASSLGHAWEKLFF.

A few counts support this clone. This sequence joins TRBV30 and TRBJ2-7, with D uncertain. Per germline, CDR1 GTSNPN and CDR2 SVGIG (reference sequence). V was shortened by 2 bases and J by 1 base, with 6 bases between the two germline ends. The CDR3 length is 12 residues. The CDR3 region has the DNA TGTGCCTGGAGTAAATCATCCTACGAGCAGTACTTC. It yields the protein CAWSKSSYEQYF.

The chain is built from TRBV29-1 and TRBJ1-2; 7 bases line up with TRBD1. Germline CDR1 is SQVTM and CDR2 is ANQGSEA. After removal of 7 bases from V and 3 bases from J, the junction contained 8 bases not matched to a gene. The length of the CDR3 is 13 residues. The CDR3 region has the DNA TGCAGCGGCCACAGGGGAAAAGACTATGGCTACACCTTC. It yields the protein CSGHRGKDYGYTF.

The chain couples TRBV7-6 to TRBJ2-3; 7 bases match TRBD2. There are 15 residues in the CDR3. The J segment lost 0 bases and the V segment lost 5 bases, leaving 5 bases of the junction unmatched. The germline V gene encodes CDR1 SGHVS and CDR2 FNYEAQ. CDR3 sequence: CASSIGGISTDTQYF. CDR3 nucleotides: TGTGCCAGCAGCATCGGGGGGATTAGCACAGATACGCAGTATTTT.

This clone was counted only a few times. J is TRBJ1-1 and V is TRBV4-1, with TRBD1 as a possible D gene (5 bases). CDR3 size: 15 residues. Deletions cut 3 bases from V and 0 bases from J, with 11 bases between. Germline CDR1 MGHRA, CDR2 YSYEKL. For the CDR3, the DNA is TGCGCCAGCAGCCACCAGGGCAGCATGAACACTGAAGCTTTCTTT. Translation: CASSHQGSMNTEAFF.

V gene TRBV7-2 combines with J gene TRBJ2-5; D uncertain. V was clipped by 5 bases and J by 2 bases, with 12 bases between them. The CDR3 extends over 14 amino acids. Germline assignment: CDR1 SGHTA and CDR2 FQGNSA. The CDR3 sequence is CASSLKRIQETQYF. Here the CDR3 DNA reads TGTGCCAGCAGCCTGAAGAGGATTCAAGAGACCCAGTACTTC.

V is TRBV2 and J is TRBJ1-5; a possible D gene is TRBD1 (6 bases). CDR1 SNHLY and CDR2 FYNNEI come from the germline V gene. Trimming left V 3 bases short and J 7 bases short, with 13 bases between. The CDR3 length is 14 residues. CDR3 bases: TGTGCCAGCAGTGAGAGGCAGGGGCGGCAGCCCCAGCATTTT. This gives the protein CASSERQGRQPQHF.

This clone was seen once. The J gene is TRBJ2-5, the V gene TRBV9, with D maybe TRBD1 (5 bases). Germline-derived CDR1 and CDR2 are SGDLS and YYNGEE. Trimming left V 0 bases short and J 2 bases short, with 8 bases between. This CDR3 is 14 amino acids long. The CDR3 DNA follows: TGTGCCAGCAGCGTAGGAAAGGGGCAAGAGACCCAGTACTTC. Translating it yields CASSVGKGQETQYF.

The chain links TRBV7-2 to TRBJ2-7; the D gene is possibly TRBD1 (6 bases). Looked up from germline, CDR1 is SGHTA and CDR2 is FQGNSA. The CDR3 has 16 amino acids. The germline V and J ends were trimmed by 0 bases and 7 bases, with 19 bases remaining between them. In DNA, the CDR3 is TGTGCCAGCAGCTTAGCCTCAGGGGTCCTATCAGAAGAGCAGTACTTC. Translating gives CASSLASGVLSEEQYF.

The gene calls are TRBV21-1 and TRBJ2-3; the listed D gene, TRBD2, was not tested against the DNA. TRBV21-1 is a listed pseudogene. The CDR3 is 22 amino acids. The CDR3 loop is CASSKGLGTGVVFEYETDTQYF. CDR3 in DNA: TGTGCCAGCAGCAAGGGACTTGGAACTGGGGTAGTTTTCGAATATGAAACAGATACGCAGTATTTT.

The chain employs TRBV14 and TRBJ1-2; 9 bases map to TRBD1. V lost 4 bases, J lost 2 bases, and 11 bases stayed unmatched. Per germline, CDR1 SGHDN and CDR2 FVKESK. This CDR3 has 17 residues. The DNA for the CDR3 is TGTGCCAGCAGCCCGTTAAAAGGACAGGGGCGAAACTATGGCTACACCTTC. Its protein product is CASSPLKGQGRNYGYTF.

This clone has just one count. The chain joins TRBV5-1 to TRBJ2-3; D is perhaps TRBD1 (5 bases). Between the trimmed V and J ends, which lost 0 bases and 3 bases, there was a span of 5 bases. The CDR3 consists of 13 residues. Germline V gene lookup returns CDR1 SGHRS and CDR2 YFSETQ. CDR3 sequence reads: CASSLAGTDTQYF. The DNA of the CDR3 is TGCGCCAGCAGCTTGGCAGGGACAGATACGCAGTATTTT.

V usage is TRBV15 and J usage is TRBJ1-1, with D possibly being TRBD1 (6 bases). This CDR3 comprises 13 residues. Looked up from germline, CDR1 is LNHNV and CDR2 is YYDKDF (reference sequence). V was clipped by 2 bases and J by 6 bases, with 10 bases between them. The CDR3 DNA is TGTGCCACCAGCAGACATACAGGGTCTGAAGCTTTCTTT. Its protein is CATSRHTGSEAFF.

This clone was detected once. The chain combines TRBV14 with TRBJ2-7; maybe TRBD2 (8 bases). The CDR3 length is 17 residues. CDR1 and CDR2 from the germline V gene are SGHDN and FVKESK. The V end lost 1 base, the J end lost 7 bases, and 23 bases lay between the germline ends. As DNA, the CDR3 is TGTGCCAGCAGCCAAGGAACTGGGCCCAGGGGGACTAGGGAGCAGTACTTC. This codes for CASSQGTGPRGTREQYF.

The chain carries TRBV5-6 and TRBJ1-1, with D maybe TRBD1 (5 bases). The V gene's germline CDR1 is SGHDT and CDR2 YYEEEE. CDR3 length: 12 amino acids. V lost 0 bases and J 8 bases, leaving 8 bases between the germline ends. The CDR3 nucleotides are TGTGCCAGCAGCTTGGCCGGGGGGGAAGCTTTCTTT. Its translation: CASSLAGGEAFF. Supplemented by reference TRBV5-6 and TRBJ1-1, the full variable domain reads DAGVTQSPTHLIKTRGQQVTLRCSPKSGHDTVSWYQQALGQGPQFIFQYYEEEERQRGNFPDRFSGHQFPNYSSELNVNALLLGDSALYLCASSLAGGEAFFGQGTRLTVV.